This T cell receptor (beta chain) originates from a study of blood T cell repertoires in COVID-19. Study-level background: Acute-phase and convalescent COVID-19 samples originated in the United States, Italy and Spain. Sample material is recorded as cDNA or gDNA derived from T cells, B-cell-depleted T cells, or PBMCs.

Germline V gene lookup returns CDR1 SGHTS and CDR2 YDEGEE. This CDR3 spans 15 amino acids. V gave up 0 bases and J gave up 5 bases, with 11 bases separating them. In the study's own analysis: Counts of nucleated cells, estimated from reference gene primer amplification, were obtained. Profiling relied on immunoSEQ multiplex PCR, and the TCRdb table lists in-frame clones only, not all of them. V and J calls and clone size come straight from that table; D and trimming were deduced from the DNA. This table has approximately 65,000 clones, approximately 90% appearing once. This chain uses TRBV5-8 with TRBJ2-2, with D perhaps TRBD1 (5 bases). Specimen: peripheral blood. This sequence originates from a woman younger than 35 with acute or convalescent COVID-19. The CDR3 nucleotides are TGTGCCAGCAGCTTGGGACAGCCTAGGACCGGGGAGCTGTTTTTT. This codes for CASSLGQPRTGELFF.